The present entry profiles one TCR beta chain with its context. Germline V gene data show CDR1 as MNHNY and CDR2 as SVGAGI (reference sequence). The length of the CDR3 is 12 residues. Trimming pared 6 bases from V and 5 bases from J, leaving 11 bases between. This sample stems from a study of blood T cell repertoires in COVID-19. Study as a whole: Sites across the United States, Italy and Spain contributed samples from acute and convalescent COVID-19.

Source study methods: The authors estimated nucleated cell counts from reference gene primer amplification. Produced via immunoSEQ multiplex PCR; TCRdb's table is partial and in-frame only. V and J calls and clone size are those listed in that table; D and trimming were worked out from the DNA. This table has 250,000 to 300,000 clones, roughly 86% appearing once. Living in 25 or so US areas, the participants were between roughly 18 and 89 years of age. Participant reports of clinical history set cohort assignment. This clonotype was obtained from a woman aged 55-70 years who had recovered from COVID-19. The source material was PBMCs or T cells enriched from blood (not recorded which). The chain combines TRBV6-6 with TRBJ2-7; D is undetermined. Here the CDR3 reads CASSRPRNEQYF. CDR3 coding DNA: TGTGCCAGCAGCCGCCCCAGGAACGAGCAGTACTTC.